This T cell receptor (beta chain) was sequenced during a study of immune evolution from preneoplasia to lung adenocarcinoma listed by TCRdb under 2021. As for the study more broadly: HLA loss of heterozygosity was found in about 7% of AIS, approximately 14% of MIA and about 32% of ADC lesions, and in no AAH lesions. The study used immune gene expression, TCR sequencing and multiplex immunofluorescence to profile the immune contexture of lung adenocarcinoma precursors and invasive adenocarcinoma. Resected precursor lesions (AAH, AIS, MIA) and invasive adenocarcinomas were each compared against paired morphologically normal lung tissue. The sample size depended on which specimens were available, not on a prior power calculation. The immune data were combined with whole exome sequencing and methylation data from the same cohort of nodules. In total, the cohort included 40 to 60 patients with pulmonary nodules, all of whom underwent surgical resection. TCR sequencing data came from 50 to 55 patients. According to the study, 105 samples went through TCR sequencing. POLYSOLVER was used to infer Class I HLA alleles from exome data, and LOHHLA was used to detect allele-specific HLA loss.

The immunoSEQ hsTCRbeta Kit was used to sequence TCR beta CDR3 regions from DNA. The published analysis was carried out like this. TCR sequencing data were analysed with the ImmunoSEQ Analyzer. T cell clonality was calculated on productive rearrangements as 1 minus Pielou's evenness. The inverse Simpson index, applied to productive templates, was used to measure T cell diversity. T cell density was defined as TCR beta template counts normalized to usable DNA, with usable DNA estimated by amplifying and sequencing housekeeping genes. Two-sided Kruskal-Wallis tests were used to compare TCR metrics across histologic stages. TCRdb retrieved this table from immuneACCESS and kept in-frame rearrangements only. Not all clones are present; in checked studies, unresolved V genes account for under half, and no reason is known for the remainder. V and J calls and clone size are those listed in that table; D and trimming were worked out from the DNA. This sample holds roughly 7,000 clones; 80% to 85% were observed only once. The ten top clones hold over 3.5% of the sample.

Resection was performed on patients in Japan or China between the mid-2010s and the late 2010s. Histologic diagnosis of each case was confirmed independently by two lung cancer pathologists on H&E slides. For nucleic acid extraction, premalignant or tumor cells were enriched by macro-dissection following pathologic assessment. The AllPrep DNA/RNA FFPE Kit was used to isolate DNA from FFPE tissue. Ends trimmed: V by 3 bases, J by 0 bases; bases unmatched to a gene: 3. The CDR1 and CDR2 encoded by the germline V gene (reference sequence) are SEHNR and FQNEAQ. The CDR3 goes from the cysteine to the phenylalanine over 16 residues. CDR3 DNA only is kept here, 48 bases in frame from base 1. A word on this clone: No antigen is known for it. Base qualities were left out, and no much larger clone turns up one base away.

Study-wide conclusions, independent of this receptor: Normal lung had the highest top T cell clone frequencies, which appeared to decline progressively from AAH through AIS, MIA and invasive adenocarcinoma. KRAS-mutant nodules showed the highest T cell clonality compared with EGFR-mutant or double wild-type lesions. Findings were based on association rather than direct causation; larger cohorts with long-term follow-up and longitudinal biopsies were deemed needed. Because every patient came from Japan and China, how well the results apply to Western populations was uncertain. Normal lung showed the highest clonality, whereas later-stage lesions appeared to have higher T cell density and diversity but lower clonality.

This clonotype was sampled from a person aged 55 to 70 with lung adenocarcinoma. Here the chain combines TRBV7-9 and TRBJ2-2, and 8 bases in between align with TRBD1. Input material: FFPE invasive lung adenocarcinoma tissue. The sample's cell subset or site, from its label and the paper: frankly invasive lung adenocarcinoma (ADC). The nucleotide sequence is TGTGCCAGCAGCTTTATACAGGGGGCGAACACCGGGGAGCTGTTTTTT. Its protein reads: CASSFIQGANTGELFF.